These 8 T cell receptor beta chains share one sample of origin, sequenced in a study of blood T cell repertoires in COVID-19 (dated by TCRdb to 2018 to 2020). Receptors were amplified or captured by the immunoSEQ multiplex PCR assay. Here the immuneACCESS table is served through TCRdb, limited to in-frame sequences with V and J called. Missing clones are a known gap in these copies; in checked studies unresolved V genes cover under half, and the rest lacks a known reason. This sample lists 20,000 to 25,000 clones; 89% were detected once. Around 28% of the sample is held by the ten biggest clonotypes. Sequenced input: peripheral blood. The receptor set was obtained from a woman aged 70-85 years with active COVID-19.

V and J are TRBV4-1 and TRBJ2-7, with D possibly TRBD1 on 6 matching bases. V lost 4 bases and J 3 bases, leaving 13 bases between the germline ends. This CDR3 comprises 14 residues. CDR1 and CDR2 from the germline V gene are MGHRA and YSYEKL. The CDR3: CASSPRGRGYEQYF. The CDR3 DNA is TGCGCCAGCAGCCCACGGGGCAGGGGCTACGAGCAGTACTTC.

The V call is TRBV6-6, the J call TRBJ2-7, with 7 bases identical to TRBD2. Germline CDR1 MNHNY, CDR2 SVGAGI (reference sequence). This CDR3 has 13 amino acids. V lost 6 bases, J lost 9 bases, and 11 bases stayed unmatched. The CDR3 DNA reads TGTGCCAGCAGGGAGCGGGGCGGTGACCGGCAGTACTTC. Its translation is CASRERGGDRQYF.

The DNA of the CDR3 is TGCGCCAGCAGCTTGCAGGGGACCGCTGCAACTAATGAAAAACTGTTTTTT. Translation: CASSLQGTAATNEKLFF. V and J are TRBV5-1 and TRBJ1-4, with a possible D match to TRBD1 (6 bases). The V and J ends lost 1 base and 0 bases respectively, with 13 bases between them. CDR1 and CDR2 (germline): SGHRS, YFSETQ. CDR3 length: 17 amino acids.

The V call is TRBV14, the J call TRBJ2-2; 9 nucleotides line up with TRBD1. CDR3 size: 16 residues. The J segment lost 2 bases and the V segment lost 4 bases, leaving 5 bases of the junction unmatched. Germline V gives CDR1 SGHDN, CDR2 FVKESK. CDR3 sequence: CASSLWTGVNTGELFF. In DNA, the CDR3 is TGTGCCAGCAGCCTATGGACAGGGGTCAACACCGGGGAGCTGTTTTTT.

CDR3: CATSDRGGGPSTDTQYF. The CDR3 nucleotides are TGTGCCACCAGTGATAGGGGGGGAGGCCCTAGCACAGATACGCAGTATTTT. The chain uses TRBV24-1 and TRBJ2-3; weak D call: TRBD2 (7 bases). Trimming left V 3 bases short and J 0 bases short, with 15 bases between. The CDR3 has 17 amino acids. Germline V gene data show CDR1 as KGHDR and CDR2 as SFDVKD.

This sequence joins TRBV28 and TRBJ1-2; 12 bases align to TRBD1. J gave up 6 bases and V 3 bases, and 2 bases lay outside the gene matches. Germline CDR1 is MDHEN and CDR2 is SYDVKM. The CDR3 contains 14 residues. The CDR3 loop reads CASSLGQGAHGYTF. The CDR3 coding sequence is TGTGCCAGCAGTTTGGGACAGGGGGCTCATGGCTACACCTTC.

The chain uses TRBV5-1 and TRBJ2-7, with D perhaps TRBD1 (6 bases). Germline CDR1 SGHRS, CDR2 YFSETQ. The CDR3 runs to 13 residues. V gave up 4 bases and J gave up 3 bases, with 11 bases separating them. The CDR3 nucleotides are TGCGCCAGCAGCCCGGGACAAAACTACGAGCAGTACTTC. Residues: CASSPGQNYEQYF. Based on the CDR3 plus reference TRBV5-1 and TRBJ2-7, the full variable domain is KAGVTQTPRYLIKTRGQQVTLSCSPISGHRSVSWYQQTPGQGLQFLFEYFSETQRNKGNFPGRFSGRQFSNSRSEMNVSTLELGDSALYLCASSPGQNYEQYFGPGTRLTVT.

The gene calls are TRBV5-5 and TRBJ2-2; D remains unclear. The CDR3 spans 15 residues. V shed 3 bases and J shed 6 bases, with 15 bases lying between them. Germline CDR1 is SGHKS and CDR2 is YYEKEE (reference sequence). CDR3 bases: TGTGCCAGCAGCTGGGCATACGAAAAACCCGGGGAGCTGTTTTTT. Its protein product is CASSWAYEKPGELFF.